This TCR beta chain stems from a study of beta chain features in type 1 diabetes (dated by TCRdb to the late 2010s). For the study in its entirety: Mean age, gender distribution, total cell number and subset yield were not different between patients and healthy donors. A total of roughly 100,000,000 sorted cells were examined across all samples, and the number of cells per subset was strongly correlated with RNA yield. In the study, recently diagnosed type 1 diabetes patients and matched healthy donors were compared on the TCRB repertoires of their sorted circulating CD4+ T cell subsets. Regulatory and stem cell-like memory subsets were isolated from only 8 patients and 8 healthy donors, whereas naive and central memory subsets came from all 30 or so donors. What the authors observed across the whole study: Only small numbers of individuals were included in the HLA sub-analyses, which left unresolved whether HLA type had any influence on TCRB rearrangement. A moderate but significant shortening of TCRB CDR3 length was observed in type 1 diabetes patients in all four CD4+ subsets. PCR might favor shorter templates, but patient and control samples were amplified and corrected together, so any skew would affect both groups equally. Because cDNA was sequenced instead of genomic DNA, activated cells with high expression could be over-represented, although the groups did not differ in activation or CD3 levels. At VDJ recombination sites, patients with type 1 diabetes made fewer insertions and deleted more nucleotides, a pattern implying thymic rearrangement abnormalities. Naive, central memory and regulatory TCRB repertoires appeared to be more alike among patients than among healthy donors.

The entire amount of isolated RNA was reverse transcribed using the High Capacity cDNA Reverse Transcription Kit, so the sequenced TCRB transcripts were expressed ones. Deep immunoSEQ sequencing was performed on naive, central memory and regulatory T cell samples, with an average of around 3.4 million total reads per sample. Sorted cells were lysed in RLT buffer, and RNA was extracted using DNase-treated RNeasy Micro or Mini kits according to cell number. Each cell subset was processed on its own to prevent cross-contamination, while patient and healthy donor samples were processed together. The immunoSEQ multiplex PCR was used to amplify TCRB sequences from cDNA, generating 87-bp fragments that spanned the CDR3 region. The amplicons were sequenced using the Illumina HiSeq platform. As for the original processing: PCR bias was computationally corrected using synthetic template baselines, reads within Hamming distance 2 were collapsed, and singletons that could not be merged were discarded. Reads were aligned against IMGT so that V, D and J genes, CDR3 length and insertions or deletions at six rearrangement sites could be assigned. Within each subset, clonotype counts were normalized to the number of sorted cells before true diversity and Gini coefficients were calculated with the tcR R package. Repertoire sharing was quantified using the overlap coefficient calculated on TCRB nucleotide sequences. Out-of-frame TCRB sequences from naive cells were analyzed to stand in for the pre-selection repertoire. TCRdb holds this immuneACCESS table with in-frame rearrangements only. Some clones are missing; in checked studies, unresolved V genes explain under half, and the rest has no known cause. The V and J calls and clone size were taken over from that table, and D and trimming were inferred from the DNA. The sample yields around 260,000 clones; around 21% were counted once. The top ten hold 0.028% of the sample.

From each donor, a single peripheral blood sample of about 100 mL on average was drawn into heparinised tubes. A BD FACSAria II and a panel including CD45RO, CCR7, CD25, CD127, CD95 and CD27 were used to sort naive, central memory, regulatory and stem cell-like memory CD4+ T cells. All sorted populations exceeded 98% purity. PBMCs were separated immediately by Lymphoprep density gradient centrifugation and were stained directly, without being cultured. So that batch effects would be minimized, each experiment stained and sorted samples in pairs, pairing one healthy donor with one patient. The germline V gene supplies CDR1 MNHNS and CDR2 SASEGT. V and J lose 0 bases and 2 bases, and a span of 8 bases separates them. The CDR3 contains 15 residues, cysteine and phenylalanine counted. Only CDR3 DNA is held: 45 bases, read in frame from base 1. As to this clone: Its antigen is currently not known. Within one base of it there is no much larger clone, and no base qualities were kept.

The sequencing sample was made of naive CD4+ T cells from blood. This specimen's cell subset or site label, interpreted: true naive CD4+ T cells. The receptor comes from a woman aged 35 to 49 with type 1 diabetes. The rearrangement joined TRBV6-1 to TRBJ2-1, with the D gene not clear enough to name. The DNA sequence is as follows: TGTGCCAGCAGTGAAGCGCGAGAGCCCTACAATGAGCAGTTCTTC. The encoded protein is CASSEAREPYNEQFF.